This TCR beta chain was sequenced for a study of blood T cells in healthy people across ages. With respect to this clonotype: Its specificity is unknown.

The use of a sample-barcoded 5' primer and a J-beta primer mix characterized a second PCR of roughly 7 to 11 cycles. The authors tagged each cDNA molecule using a template-switch adaptor with 12 random nucleotides. TCRdb called the 5' RACE reads again in MiXCR, with one record for every CDR3 protein. The sample contains about 2 million distinct CDR3 sequences, less than 50% of which appear only once. For every donor, a draw yielded around 10 milliliters of peripheral blood. Per individual sample, total RNA of at least 5.5 micrograms was extracted. Whole-study results and caveats: A roughly linear fall in TCR beta diversity per million T cells was seen with increasing age.

This CDR3 comprises 16 residues. V lost 4 bases and J lost 3, with 17 bases in between. Sequenced sample: blood. The origin of this receptor is a woman in her thirties or forties in good health. This chain joins TRBV12-3 or TRBV12-4 and TRBJ2-3; tentative D call: TRBD2 (5 bases). CDR3 region: CASSSSLGGKTDTQYF. CDR3 DNA sequence: TGTGCCAGCAGTTCATCCCTAGGAGGAAAGACAGATACGCAGTATTTT.